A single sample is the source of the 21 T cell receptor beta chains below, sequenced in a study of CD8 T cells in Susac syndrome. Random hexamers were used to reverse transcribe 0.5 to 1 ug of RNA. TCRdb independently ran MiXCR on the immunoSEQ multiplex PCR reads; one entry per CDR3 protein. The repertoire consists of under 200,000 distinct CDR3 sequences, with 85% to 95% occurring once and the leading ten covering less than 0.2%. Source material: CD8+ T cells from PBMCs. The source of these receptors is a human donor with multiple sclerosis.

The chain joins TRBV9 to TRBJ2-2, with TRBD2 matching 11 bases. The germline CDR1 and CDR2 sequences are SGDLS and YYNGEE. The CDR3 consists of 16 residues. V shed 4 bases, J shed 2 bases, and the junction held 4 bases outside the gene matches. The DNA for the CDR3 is TGTGCCAGCAGCCCCGGGACTAGCGGTAACACCGGGGAGCTGTTTTTT. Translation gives CASSPGTSGNTGELFF.

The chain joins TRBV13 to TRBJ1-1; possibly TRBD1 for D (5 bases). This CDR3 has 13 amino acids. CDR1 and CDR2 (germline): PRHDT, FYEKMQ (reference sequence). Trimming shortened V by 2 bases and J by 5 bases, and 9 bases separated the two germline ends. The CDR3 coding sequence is TGTGCCAGCAGCTTACGGGGGGTTACTGAAGCTTTCTTT. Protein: CASSLRGVTEAFF.

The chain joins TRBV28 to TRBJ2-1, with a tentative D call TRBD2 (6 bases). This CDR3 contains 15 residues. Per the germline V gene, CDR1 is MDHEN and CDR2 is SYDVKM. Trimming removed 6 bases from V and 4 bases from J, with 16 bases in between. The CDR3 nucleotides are TGTGCCAGCAGAAGCCCTGGGGGGACGTACAATGAGCAGTTCTTC. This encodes CASRSPGGTYNEQFF.

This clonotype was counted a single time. The CDR3 spells CASSPPGVTDTQYF. DNA of the CDR3: TGTGCCAGCAGCCCCCCCGGGGTAACAGATACGCAGTATTTT. This chain uses TRBV7-9 with TRBJ2-3; maybe TRBD2 (5 bases). From germline, CDR1 is SEHNR and CDR2 FQNEAQ (reference sequence). Trimming left V 5 bases short and J 3 bases short, with 12 bases between. This CDR3 region has 14 residues.

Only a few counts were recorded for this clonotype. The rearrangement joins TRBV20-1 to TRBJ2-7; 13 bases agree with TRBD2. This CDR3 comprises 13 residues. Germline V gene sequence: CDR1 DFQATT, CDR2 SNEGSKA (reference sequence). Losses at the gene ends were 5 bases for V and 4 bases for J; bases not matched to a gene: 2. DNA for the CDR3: TGCAGTGCTCGGACTAGCGGGAGTTACGAGCAGTACTTC. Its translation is CSARTSGSYEQYF.

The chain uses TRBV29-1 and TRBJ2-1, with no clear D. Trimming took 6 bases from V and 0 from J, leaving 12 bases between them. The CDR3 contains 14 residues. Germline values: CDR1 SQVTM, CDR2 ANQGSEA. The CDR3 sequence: CSVQDSSSYNEQFF. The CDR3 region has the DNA TGCAGCGTGCAAGACTCGAGCTCCTACAATGAGCAGTTCTTC.

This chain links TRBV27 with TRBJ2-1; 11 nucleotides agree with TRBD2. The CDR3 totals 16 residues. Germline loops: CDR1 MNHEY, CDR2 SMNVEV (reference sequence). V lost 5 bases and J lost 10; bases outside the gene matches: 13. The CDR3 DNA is TGTGCCAGCAGTACCCCTAGCGGGAGGTACGATGGGGAGCAGTTCTTC. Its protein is CASSTPSGRYDGEQFF.

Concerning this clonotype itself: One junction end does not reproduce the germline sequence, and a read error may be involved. The CDR3 here is CNASPLGQGTRPKTYEQYF. DNA for the CDR3: TGCAATGCTAGTCCCTTGGGACAGGGGACGCGCCCCAAGACCTACGAGCAGTACTTC. V gene TRBV20-1 combines with J gene TRBJ2-7, with 10 bases lining up with TRBD1. Germline values: CDR1 DFQATT, CDR2 SNEGSKA (reference sequence). The CDR3 spans 19 residues.

The CDR3 loop reads CAISPGTYEQYF. DNA of the CDR3: TGTGCCATCAGCCCGGGAACCTACGAGCAGTACTTC. The V call is TRBV10-3, the J call TRBJ2-7, with D possibly TRBD2 on 5 matching bases. V was shortened by 6 bases and J by 2 bases, with 8 bases between the two germline ends. CDR1 and CDR2 (germline): ENHRY, SYGVKD. This CDR3 comprises 12 residues.

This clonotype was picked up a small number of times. As DNA, the CDR3 is TGTGCCAGCAGTGATCCGGGCTACGAGCAGTACTTC. It codes for CASSDPGYEQYF. This chain joins TRBV6-1 and TRBJ2-7; D gene uncertain. From germline, CDR1 is MNHNS and CDR2 SASEGT. CDR3 length: 12 residues. Trimming removed 3 bases from V and 3 bases from J, with 6 bases in between.

The CDR3 nucleotides read TGCGCCAGCAGCTTGAAAGGGTTGAGCAATCAGCCCCAGCATTTT. It encodes CASSLKGLSNQPQHF. The chain employs TRBV5-1 and TRBJ1-5; D unclear. This CDR3 comprises 15 residues. Trimming left V 1 base short and J 1 base short, with 9 bases between. CDR1 is SGHRS and CDR2 is YFSETQ in the germline V gene.

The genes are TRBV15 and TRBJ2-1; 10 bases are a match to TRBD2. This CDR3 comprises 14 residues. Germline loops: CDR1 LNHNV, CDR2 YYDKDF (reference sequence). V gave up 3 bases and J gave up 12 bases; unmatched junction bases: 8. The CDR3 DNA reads TGTGCCACCAGCAGCTGGCGGACTAGCGGAGCGCAGTTCTTC. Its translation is CATSSWRTSGAQFF.

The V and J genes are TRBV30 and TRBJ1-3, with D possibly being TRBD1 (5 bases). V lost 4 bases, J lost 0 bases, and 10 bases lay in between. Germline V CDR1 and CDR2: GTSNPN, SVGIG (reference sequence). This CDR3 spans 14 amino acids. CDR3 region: CAWISGFSGNTIYF. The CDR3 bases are TGTGCCTGGATTTCAGGGTTCTCTGGAAACACCATATATTTT.

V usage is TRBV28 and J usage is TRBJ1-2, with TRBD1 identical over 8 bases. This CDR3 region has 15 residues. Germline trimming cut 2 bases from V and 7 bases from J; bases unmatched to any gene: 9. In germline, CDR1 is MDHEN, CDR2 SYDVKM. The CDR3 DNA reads TGTGCCAGCAGTTTACGACAGGGGATCCGGAGTGGCTACACCTTC. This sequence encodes CASSLRQGIRSGYTF.

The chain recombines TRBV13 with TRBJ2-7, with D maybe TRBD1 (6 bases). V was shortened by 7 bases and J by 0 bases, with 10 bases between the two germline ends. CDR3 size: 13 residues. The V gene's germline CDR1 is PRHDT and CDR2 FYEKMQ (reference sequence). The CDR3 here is CASKDRSSYEQYF. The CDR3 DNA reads TGTGCCAGCAAAGACAGGAGCTCCTACGAGCAGTACTTC. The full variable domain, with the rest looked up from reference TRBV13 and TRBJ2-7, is AAGVIQSPRHLIKEKRETATLKCYPIPRHDTVYWYQQGPGQDPQFLISFYEKMQSDKGSIPDRFSAQQFSDYHSELNMSSLELGDSALYFCASKDRSSYEQYFGPGTRLTVT.

CDR3 sequence reads: CASNPEGFSYNEQFF. The CDR3 nucleotides are TGCGCCAGCAACCCGGAGGGTTTCTCCTACAATGAGCAGTTCTTC. The genes are TRBV5-1 and TRBJ2-1, with a weak D call TRBD2 (6 bases). Per the germline V gene, CDR1 is SGHRS and CDR2 is YFSETQ. Trimming pared 6 bases from V and 0 bases from J, leaving 13 bases between. The CDR3 is made up of 15 amino acids.

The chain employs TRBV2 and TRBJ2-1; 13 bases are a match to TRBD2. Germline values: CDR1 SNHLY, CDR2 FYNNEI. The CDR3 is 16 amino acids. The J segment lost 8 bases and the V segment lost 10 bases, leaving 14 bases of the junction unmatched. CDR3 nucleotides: TGTGCCAACATACCAAGGGGGACTAGCGGGATGGATGAGCAGTTCTTC. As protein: CANIPRGTSGMDEQFF. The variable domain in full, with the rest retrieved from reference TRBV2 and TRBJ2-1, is EPEVTQTPSHQVTQMGQEVILRCVPISNHLYFYWYRQILGQKVEFLVSFYNNEISEKSEIFDDQFSVERPDGSNFTLKIRSTKLEDSAMYFCANIPRGTSGMDEQFFGPGTRLTVL.

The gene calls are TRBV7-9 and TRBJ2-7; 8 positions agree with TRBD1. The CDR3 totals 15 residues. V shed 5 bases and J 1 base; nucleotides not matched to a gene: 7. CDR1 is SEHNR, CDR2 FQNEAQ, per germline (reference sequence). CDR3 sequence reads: CASSGHRQGSYEQYF. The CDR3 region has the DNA TGTGCCAGCAGCGGCCACCGACAGGGGTCCTACGAGCAGTACTTC. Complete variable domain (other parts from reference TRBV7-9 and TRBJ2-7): DTGVSQNPRHKITKRGQNVTFRCDPISEHNRLYWYRQTLGQGPEFLTYFQNEAQLEKSRLLSDRFSAERPKGSFSTLEIQRTEQGDSAMYLCASSGHRQGSYEQYFGPGTRLTVT.

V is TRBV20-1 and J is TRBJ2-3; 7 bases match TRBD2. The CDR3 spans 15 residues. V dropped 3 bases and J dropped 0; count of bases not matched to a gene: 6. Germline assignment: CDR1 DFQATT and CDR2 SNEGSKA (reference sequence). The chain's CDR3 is CSASQSGASTDTQYF. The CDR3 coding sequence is TGCAGTGCTAGCCAGAGCGGGGCTAGCACAGATACGCAGTATTTT.

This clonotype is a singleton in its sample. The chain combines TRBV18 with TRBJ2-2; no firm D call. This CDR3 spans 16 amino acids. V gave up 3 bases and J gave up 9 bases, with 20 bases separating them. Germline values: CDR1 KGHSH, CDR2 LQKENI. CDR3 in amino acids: CASSPQRLPVRRELFF. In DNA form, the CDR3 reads TGTGCCAGCTCACCCCAAAGGTTACCAGTAAGGCGGGAGCTGTTTTTT. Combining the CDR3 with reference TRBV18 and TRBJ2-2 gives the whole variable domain NAGVMQNPRHLVRRRGQEARLRCSPMKGHSHVYWYRQLPEEGLKFMVYLQKENIIDESGMPKERFSAEFPKEGPSILRIQQVVRGDSAAYFCASSPQRLPVRRELFFGEGSRLTVL.

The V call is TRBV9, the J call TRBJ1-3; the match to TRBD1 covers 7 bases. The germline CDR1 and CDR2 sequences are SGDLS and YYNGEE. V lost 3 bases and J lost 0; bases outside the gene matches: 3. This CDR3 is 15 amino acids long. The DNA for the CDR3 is TGTGCCAGCAGCGGCGACAGGGACTCTGGAAACACCATATATTTT. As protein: CASSGDRDSGNTIYF.